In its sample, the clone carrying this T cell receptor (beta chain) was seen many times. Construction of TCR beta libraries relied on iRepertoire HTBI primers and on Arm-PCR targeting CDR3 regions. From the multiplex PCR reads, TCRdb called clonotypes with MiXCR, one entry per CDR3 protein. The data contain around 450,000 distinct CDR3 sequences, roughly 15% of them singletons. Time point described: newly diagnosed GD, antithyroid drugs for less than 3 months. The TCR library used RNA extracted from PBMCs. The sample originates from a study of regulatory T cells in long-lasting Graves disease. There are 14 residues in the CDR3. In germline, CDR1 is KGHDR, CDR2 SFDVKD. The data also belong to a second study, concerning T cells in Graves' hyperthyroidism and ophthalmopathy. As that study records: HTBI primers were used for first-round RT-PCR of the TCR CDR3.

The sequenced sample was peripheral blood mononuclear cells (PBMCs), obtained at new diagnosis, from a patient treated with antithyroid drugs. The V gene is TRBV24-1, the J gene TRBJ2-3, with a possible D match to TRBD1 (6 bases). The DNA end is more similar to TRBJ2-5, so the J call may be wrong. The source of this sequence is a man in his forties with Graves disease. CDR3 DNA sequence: TGTGCCACCAGTGATGCGAGGACAGTGCAGACCCAGTACTTC. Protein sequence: CATSDARTVQTQYF.